This T cell receptor (beta chain) was obtained from a study of CD8 T cells in Susac syndrome. V lost 2 bases and J lost 4, with 8 bases in between. CDR1 is SNHLY and CDR2 is FYNNEI in the germline V gene. The CDR3 is 13 amino acids. Reverse transcription of roughly 0.5 to 1 ug RNA was carried out with random hexamers. immunoSEQ multiplex PCR amplified TCR beta CDR3 across 54 Vbeta, 13 Jbeta. TCRdb analysed the immunoSEQ multiplex PCR reads with MiXCR anew, one entry per CDR3 protein. The repertoire holds 160,000 or so distinct CDR3 sequences, with roughly 95% as singletons. From blood CD8+ and CD4+ T cells, TCR beta sequences were generated. Those who served as multiple sclerosis controls were treatment-naive patients with stable or active relapsing-remitting disease. CD8+ and CD4+ T cells were negatively isolated; TEMRA cells were FACS-enriched.

The clonotype comes from a human donor with multiple sclerosis. Sequenced material: CD8+ T cells from PBMCs. The rearrangement uses TRBV2 and TRBJ1-1; D is possibly TRBD1 (5 bases). The CDR3 sequence: CASSERGGTEAFF. The CDR3 DNA follows: TGTGCCAGCAGTGAACGGGGGGGCACTGAAGCTTTCTTT.